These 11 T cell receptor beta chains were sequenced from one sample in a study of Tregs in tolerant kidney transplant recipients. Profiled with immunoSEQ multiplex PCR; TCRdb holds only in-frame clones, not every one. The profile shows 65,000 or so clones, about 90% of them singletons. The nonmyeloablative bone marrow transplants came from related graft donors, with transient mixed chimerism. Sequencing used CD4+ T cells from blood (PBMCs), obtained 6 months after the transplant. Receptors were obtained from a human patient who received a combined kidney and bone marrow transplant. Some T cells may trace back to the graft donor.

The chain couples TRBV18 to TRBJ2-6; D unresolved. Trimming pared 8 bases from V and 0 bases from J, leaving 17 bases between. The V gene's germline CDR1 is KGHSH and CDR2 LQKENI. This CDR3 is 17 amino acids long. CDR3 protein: CASASGPPRSGANVLTF. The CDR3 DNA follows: TGTGCCAGCGCCTCAGGTCCTCCTCGCTCTGGGGCCAACGTCCTGACTTTC.

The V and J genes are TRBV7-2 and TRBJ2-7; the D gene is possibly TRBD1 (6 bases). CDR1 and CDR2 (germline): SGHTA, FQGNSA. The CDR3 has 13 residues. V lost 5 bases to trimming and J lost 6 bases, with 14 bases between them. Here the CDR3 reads CASSRQVEGEQYF. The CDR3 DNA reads TGTGCCAGCAGCAGACAGGTAGAGGGCGAGCAGTACTTC. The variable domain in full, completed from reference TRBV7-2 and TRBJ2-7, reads GAGVSQSPSNKVTEKGKDVELRCDPISGHTALYWYRQSLGQGLEFLIYFQGNSAPDKSGLPSDRFSAERTGGSVSTLTIQRTQQEDSAVYLCASSRQVEGEQYFGPGTRLTVT.

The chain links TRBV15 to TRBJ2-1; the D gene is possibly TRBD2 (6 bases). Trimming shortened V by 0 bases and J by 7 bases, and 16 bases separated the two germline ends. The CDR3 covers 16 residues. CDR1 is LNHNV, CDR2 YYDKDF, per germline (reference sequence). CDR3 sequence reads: CATSRDRIYGGNEQFF. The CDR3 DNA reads TGTGCCACCAGCAGAGATCGGATCTATGGGGGGAATGAGCAGTTCTTC. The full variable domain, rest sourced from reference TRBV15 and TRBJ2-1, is DAMVIQNPRYQVTQFGKPVTLSCSQTLNHNVMYWYQQKSSQAPKLLFHYYDKDFNNEADTPDNFQSRRPNTSFCFLDIRSPGLGDTAMYLCATSRDRIYGGNEQFFGPGTRLTVL.

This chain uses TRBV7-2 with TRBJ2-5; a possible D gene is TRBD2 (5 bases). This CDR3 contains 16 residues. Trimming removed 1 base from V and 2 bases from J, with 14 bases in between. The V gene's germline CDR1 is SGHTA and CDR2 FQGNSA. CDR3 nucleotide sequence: TGTGCCAGCAGCTTAGACGGGAATCCCTTGCAAGAGACCCAGTACTTC. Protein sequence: CASSLDGNPLQETQYF. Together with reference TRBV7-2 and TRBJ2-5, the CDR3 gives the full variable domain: GAGVSQSPSNKVTEKGKDVELRCDPISGHTALYWYRQSLGQGLEFLIYFQGNSAPDKSGLPSDRFSAERTGGSVSTLTIQRTQQEDSAVYLCASSLDGNPLQETQYFGPGTRLLVL.

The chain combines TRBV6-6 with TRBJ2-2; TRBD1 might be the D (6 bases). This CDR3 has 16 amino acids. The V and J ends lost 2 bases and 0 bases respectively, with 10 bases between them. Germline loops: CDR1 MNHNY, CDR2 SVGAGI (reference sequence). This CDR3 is CASSYGGLANTGELFF. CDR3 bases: TGTGCCAGCAGTTACGGGGGCTTAGCGAACACCGGGGAGCTGTTTTTT.

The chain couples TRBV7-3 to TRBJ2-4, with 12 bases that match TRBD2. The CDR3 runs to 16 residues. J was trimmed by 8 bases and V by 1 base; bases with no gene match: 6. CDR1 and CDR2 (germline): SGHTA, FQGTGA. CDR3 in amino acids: CASSLSLAGGGDIQYF. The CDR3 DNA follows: TGTGCCAGCAGCTTAAGTCTAGCGGGGGGGGGCGACATTCAGTACTTC. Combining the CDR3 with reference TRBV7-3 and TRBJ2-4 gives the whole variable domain GAGVSQTPSNKVTEKGKYVELRCDPISGHTALYWYRQSLGQGPEFLIYFQGTGAADDSGLPNDRFFAVRPEGSVSTLKIQRTERGDSAVYLCASSLSLAGGGDIQYFGAGTRLSVL.

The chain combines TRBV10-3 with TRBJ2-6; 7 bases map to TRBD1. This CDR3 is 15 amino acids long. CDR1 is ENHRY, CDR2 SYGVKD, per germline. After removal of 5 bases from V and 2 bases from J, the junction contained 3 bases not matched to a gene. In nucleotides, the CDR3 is TGTGCCATCAGTACAGGGGAACCTGGGGCCAACGTCCTGACTTTC. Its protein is CAISTGEPGANVLTF.

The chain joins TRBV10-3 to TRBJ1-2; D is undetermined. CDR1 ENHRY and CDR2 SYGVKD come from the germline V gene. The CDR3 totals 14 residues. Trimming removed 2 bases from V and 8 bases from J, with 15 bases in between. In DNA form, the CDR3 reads TGTGCCATCAGTGAGATAACGGGGTTTGCGGGCTACACCTTC. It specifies CAISEITGFAGYTF.

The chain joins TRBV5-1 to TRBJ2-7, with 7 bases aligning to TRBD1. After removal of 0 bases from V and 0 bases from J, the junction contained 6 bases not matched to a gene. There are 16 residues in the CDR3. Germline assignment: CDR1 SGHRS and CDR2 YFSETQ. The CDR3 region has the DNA TGCGCCAGCAGCTTGGACCCGACAGGGTCCTCCTACGAGCAGTACTTC. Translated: CASSLDPTGSSYEQYF.

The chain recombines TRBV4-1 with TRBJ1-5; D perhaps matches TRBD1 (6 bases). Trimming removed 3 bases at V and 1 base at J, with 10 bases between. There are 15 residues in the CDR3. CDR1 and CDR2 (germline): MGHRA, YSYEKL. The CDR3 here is CASSHNRVSNQPQHF. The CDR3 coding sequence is TGCGCCAGCAGCCACAACAGGGTAAGCAATCAGCCCCAGCATTTT.

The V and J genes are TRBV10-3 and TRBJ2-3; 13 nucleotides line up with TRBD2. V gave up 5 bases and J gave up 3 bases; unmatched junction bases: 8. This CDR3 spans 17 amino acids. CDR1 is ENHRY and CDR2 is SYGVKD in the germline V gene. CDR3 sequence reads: CAISSQRTSGRTDTQYF. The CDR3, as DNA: TGTGCCATCAGTTCTCAGAGGACTAGCGGGAGAACAGATACGCAGTATTTT.